This T cell receptor beta chain was recorded in a study of CD8 T cells in Susac syndrome. An input of 0.5 to 1 ug of RNA was subjected to reverse transcription using random hexamers. Amplification of the TCR beta CDR3 was carried out by immunoSEQ multiplex PCR, which spanned a total of 54 Vbeta and 13 Jbeta segments. One entry per CDR3 protein results from TCRdb running MiXCR on the immunoSEQ multiplex PCR reads. The table lists about 120,000 distinct CDR3 sequences, 85% to 95% of them singletons. The germline V gene has CDR1 ENHRY and CDR2 SYGVKD. The CDR3 contains 12 residues. The V and J ends lost 11 bases and 6 bases respectively, with 17 bases between them.

The sample comprised CD4+ T cells from PBMCs. The gene calls are TRBV10-3 and TRBJ2-7; D possibly uses TRBD1 or TRBD2 (5 bases each). This clonotype originated in a human donor with multiple sclerosis. As DNA, the CDR3 is TGTGCCGCCCACGGGACCGTTGGCGAGCAGTACTTC. Amino acids: CAAHGTVGEQYF.